The rows below give T cell receptor beta chains drawn from one sample of a study of CD8+ T cells in alopecia areata. TCRdb's table, derived via immunoSEQ multiplex PCR, lists solely in-frame clones and lacks some. This sample has roughly 220,000 clones; more than 60% occur once, and the top ten carry 0.95% to 1.5%. Sequenced material: CD4+ T cells sorted from blood, taken at roughly week 45, from a patient treated with tofacitinib. The receptors here all came from a human donor with alopecia areata. The CDR3 runs from the conserved cysteine through the conserved F or W. The D gene is left open where the match is weak. The size of a clone is reported for some rows only, either as once, few or many, or as a class for expanded clones.

>.|TRBV30|TRBJ1-6|.
TGTGCCTGGATGGGCAGCTCTCGGTCACCCCTCCACTTT
CAWMGSSRSPLHF
>.|TRBV2|TRBJ1-5|.
TGTGCCAGCAGTGGTAGGTCTGAGGCCCAGCATTTT
CASSGRSEAQHF
>.|TRBV9|TRBJ1-1|.
TGTGCCAGCAGCGTAGACCCCGCCAGTCTCATGAACACTGAAGCTTTCTTT
CASSVDPASLMNTEAFF
>.|TRBV15|TRBJ2-2|.
TGTGCCACCAGCAGACTCAAAACAGAGAACACCGGGGAGCTGTTTTTT
CATSRLKTENTGELFF
>.|TRBV29-1|TRBJ1-1|TRBD1
TGCAGCGTTGCAGGGACAGTAGCAGTTGAAGCTTTCTTT
CSVAGTVAVEAFF
>few|TRBV4-1|TRBJ1-6|.
TGCGCCAGCAGCCAAGAGGGCAGAACCTATAATTCACCCCTCCACTTT
CASSQEGRTYNSPLHF
>.|TRBV30|TRBJ2-5|.
TGTGCCTGGAGTGTATGGCGCCAGGAGACCCAGTACTTC
CAWSVWRQETQYF
>.|TRBV7-2|TRBJ2-2|.
TGTGCCAGCAGCCAAACGGACAGAAAGAACACCGGGGAGCTGTTTTTT
CASSQTDRKNTGELFF
>.|TRBV7-2|TRBJ2-3|TRBD2
TGTGCCAGCAGCTTACGCGGAACTAGCGGGGGCGGCACAGATACGCAGTATTTT
CASSLRGTSGGGTDTQYF
>once|TRBV15|TRBJ2-7|TRBD1
TGTGCCACCAGCAGGGGTCCGGGACAGACCTACGAGCAGTACTTC
CATSRGPGQTYEQYF
>once|TRBV5-5|TRBJ2-7|.
TGTGCCAGCAGCTCGTACCCCTACGAGCAGTACTTC
CASSSYPYEQYF
>few|TRBV7-8|TRBJ1-5|.
TGTGCCAGCAGCTTCGGATCCGATCAGCCCCAGCATTTT
CASSFGSDQPQHF
>.|TRBV15|TRBJ2-3|.
TGTGCCACCAGCAGGGGTGTAGAGTATCGTGCGGATACGCAGTATTTT
CATSRGVEYRADTQYF
>.|TRBV19|TRBJ2-7|.
TGTGCCAGTAGTATGGTTAGAGACTACGAGCAGTACTTC
CASSMVRDYEQYF
>.|TRBV29-1|TRBJ1-1|TRBD1
TGCAGCGTTGGCGGACAGGGTACGAACACTGAAGCTTTCTTT
CSVGGQGTNTEAFF
>.|TRBV30|TRBJ2-4|.
TGTGCCTGGAGCGGAATAGCCAAAAACATTCAGTACTTC
CAWSGIAKNIQYF
>.|TRBV6-5|TRBJ1-2|TRBD1
TGTGCCAGCAGGCGGACAGGACCTCTTGGCTACACCTTC
CASRRTGPLGYTF
>.|TRBV15|TRBJ2-7|.
TGTGCCACCAGCAGGGGACCACGAGACGGAACTAGGAGCTCCTACGAGCAGTACTTC
CATSRGPRDGTRSSYEQYF
>.|TRBV2|TRBJ1-2|.
TGTGCCAGCAGTGGGGGGGAGGATTATGGCTACACCTTC
CASSGGEDYGYTF
>.|TRBV2|TRBJ1-4|TRBD1
TGTGCCAGTTCCCCCGGGACAGGGGGATCAGCAGGTGAAAAACTGTTTTTT
CASSPGTGGSAGEKLFF
>.|TRBV29-1|TRBJ2-1|.
TGCAGCGTCGCGACCGGGGCGAACAATGAGCAGTTCTTC
CSVATGANNEQFF
>.|TRBV29-1|TRBJ1-1|.
TGCAGCGTTTTCTACTGGGGAGAGACGAACACTGAAGCTTTCTTT
CSVFYWGETNTEAFF
>.|TRBV5-1|TRBJ2-5|TRBD1
TGCGCCAGCAGCTCGACAGGGGAAGAGACCCAGTACTTC
CASSSTGEETQYF
>once|TRBV30|TRBJ2-1|.
TGTGCCTGGAGTTGGGCAGTATCTAGCTCCTACAATGAGCAGTTCTTC
CAWSWAVSSSYNEQFF
>.|TRBV29-1|TRBJ1-2|.
TGCAGCGTTCCCACAGCCGGTGGCTATGGCTACACCTTC
CSVPTAGGYGYTF
>.|TRBV6-6|TRBJ2-1|.
TGTGCCAGCAGTCCCCTGAATGAGCAGTTCTTC
CASSPLNEQFF
>.|TRBV4-3|TRBJ2-7|.
TGCGCCAGCAGCCCTACAGTTGGGGGTTCGGAGCAGTACTTC
CASSPTVGGSEQYF
>.|TRBV30|TRBJ1-1|.
TGTGCCTGGAGTCTTTTCGGGGGCACTGAAGCTTTCTTT
CAWSLFGGTEAFF
>.|TRBV30|TRBJ1-2|.
TGTGCCTGGAGTATTCAGGGGTATGGCTACACCTTC
CAWSIQGYGYTF
>.|TRBV10-3|TRBJ1-1|.
TGTGCCATCAGTGAAAAACCCCAGGACATTCATATTGAAGCTTTCTTT
CAISEKPQDIHIEAFF
>.|TRBV29-1|TRBJ2-2|.
TGCAGCGTAGGGGCATTAACCACCGGGGAGCTGTTTTTT
CSVGALTTGELFF
>.|TRBV6-5|TRBJ1-5|.
TGTGCCAGCAGAGAAAATAGCAATCAGCCCCAGCATTTT
CASRENSNQPQHF
>few|TRBV29-1|TRBJ2-3|.
TGCAGCGCGAGCGGGCGACTCACAGATACGCAGTATTTT
CSASGRLTDTQYF
>.|TRBV6-1|TRBJ2-1|TRBD2
TGTGCCAGCAGTGATCCGACTAGCGGTCCCTTGTCCTCCTACAATGAGCAGTTCTTC
CASSDPTSGPLSSYNEQFF
>.|TRBV5-4|TRBJ2-3|TRBD1
TGTGCCAGCAGCCTGGGGACAGGGAGAGATACGCAGTATTTT
CASSLGTGRDTQYF
>.|TRBV29-1|TRBJ2-5|.
TGCAGCGTTCGGGACCAAGAGACCCAGTACTTC
CSVRDQETQYF
>.|TRBV7-2|TRBJ2-7|TRBD2
TGTGCCAGCAGCTCGACTAGCGCGGGAACCTACGAGCAGTACTTC
CASSSTSAGTYEQYF
>.|TRBV7-2|TRBJ1-4|.
TGTGCCAGCAGCCCGCCCGGGGCGACTCCGAAGAATGAAAAACTGTTTTTT
CASSPPGATPKNEKLFF
>.|TRBV29-1|TRBJ1-2|TRBD1
TGCAGCGTTGAAACCCTGACAGGGTCCAACTCCTACACCTTC
CSVETLTGSNSYTF
>.|TRBV10-3|TRBJ2-5|TRBD2
TGTGCCATCGCCCTAGCGGGTACCCCAGGAGAGACCCAGTACTTC
CAIALAGTPGETQYF
>.|TRBV29-1|TRBJ2-7|.
TGCAGCGTGATCAGGGGCTGGGGCTACGAGCAGTACTTC
CSVIRGWGYEQYF
>once|TRBV7-3|TRBJ2-1|.
TGTGCCAGCAGCTTAAGGGCAGGGGCATTCTCCTACAATGAGCAGTTCTTC
CASSLRAGAFSYNEQFF
>few|TRBV19|TRBJ2-7|.
TGTGCCAGTAGTATAAAAAGAGGGTACGAGCAGTACTTC
CASSIKRGYEQYF
>.|TRBV2|TRBJ1-2|.
TGTGCCAGCAGTGTTAGGACAGCGGATGGCTACACCTTC
CASSVRTADGYTF
>.|TRBV15|TRBJ2-3|.
TGTGCCACGTTTGATCGGGGGAGCACAGATACGCAGTATTTT
CATFDRGSTDTQYF
>.|TRBV7-9|TRBJ1-2|TRBD1
TGTGCCAGCAGCCTGGACAGGGATTATAGCTACACCTTC
CASSLDRDYSYTF
>once|TRBV29-1|TRBJ2-1|TRBD2
TGCAGCGTCGGTATAGCGGGGGGCACCTACAATGAGCAGTTCTTC
CSVGIAGGTYNEQFF
>few|TRBV2|TRBJ2-2|.
TGTGCCAGCAGCTCAGGGGAGGCCGGGGAGCTGTTTTTT
CASSSGEAGELFF
>.|TRBV4-3|TRBJ2-2|.
TGCGCCAGCAGCCTCGGAAGTGGACTCACCGGGGAGCTGTTTTTT
CASSLGSGLTGELFF
>few|TRBV29-1|TRBJ2-1|TRBD1
TGCAGCGTTGCGAGAGGACAGGGGTGGAATGAGCAGTTCTTC
CSVARGQGWNEQFF
>many|TRBV30|TRBJ1-4|.
TGTGCCTGGAGTGCCCACACAGCAACTAATGAAAAACTGTTTTTT
CAWSAHTATNEKLFF
>.|TRBV13|TRBJ1-1|.
TGTGCCAGCAGCTTATCGGTCGCCAGTTCCATGAACACTGAAGCTTTCTTT
CASSLSVASSMNTEAFF
>.|TRBV2|TRBJ2-5|.
TGTGCCAGCAGACCCACCGCGGGAGAGACCCAGTACTTC
CASRPTAGETQYF
>.|TRBV9|TRBJ2-3|.
TGTGCCAGCAGCGCCGACACAGATACGCAGTATTTT
CASSADTDTQYF
>.|TRBV7-3|TRBJ2-3|.
TGTGCCAGCAGCTCACAGGGATTAGGAACAGATACGCAGTATTTT
CASSSQGLGTDTQYF